These 11 T cell receptor beta chains were all obtained from the same sample, sequenced in a study of T cell repertoires in cytomegalovirus infection (dated by TCRdb to between 2019 and 2020). These receptors have no identified antigens. The instrument given in TCRdb is Illumina HiSeq 1500. The public reads were reanalyzed by TCRdb: fastp trimming at Q25, MiXCR alignment, in-frame beta chains only. Rows are unified per CDR3 protein, each entry keeping the most common DNA and genes. This sample has a few hundred thousand distinct CDR3 sequences in its table, and roughly 42% of those were observed once. The top ten clonotypes cover approximately 40% of the sample. The sample's treatment or condition label, in plain terms: in vitro stimulation with specific CMV peptide epitopes to enrich CMV-specific T cells. Sequencing used cultured PBMCs, obtained from culture after CMV antigen stimulation. These receptors all stem from a human donor in good health (CMV status not recorded). Some clones in this sample may be carry-over from other donors' samples.

The chain joins TRBV7-7 to TRBJ2-3, with a tentative D call TRBD1 (5 bases). Trimming took off 4 bases at V and 4 bases at J, with 9 bases between the two ends. Germline V gene sequence: CDR1 SSHAT, CDR2 FNYEAQ (reference sequence). This CDR3 comprises 13 residues. The CDR3 DNA reads as TGTGCCAGCAGCTCACAGGAATCAGATACGCAGTATTTT. Protein sequence: CASSSQESDTQYF.

The chain couples TRBV10-3 to TRBJ2-7, with D perhaps TRBD1 (8 bases). Germline CDR1 reads ENHRY; CDR2 reads SYGVKD. V lost 2 bases and J 5 bases, leaving 13 bases between the germline ends. The CDR3 length is 14 residues. The CDR3 nucleotides read TGTGCCATCAGTGAGAACAGGGGGGGGAACGAGCAGTACTTC. It translates to CAISENRGGNEQYF.

This clonotype has just a few counts. This chain uses TRBV10-2 with TRBJ2-3; D is unresolved. This CDR3 has 16 amino acids. Trimming removed 10 bases from V and 0 bases from J, with 20 bases in between. Germline V lookup: CDR1 WSHSY, CDR2 SAAADI. CDR3 DNA: TGCGCCACAGAGGATGTAGATCTCTCTAGCACAGATACGCAGTATTTT. Its translation is CATEDVDLSSTDTQYF.

The chain joins TRBV7-9 to TRBJ2-7; 8 bases align to TRBD2. The CDR3 spans 15 residues. The trim removed 5 bases at V and 3 bases at J, leaving 9 bases unmatched. Per the germline V gene, CDR1 is SEHNR and CDR2 is FQNEAQ (reference sequence). This CDR3 is CASSAPGGGFYEQYF. Here the CDR3 DNA reads TGTGCCAGCAGCGCTCCGGGAGGGGGGTTCTACGAGCAGTACTTC.

This clonotype was picked up one time. J is TRBJ2-7 and V is TRBV28, with 9 positions matching TRBD1. This CDR3 is built from 15 residues. Germline CDR1 is MDHEN and CDR2 is SYDVKM. J was trimmed by 6 bases and V by 5 bases; bases with no gene match: 11. The CDR3 DNA reads as TGTGCCAGCAGTGCAACCGGGACAGGGAGTCTCGAGCAGTACTTC. Protein product: CASSATGTGSLEQYF.

V gene TRBV7-2 combines with J gene TRBJ2-1; no reliable D call. This CDR3 has 17 amino acids. V lost 5 bases and J lost 5, with 22 bases in between. CDR1 is SGHTA, CDR2 FQGNSA, per germline. CDR3 sequence reads: CASSHGPGLGIDNEQFF. For the CDR3, the DNA is TGTGCCAGCAGCCACGGCCCCGGGCTGGGGATCGACAATGAGCAGTTCTTC. Together with reference TRBV7-2 and TRBJ2-1, the CDR3 gives the full variable domain: GAGVSQSPSNKVTEKGKDVELRCDPISGHTALYWYRQSLGQGLEFLIYFQGNSAPDKSGLPSDRFSAERTGGSVSTLTIQRTQQEDSAVYLCASSHGPGLGIDNEQFFGPGTRLTVL.

This chain joins TRBV6-5 and TRBJ1-3; D not resolved. V was trimmed by 6 bases and J by 3 bases, leaving 12 bases between them. CDR1 and CDR2 (germline): MNHEY, SVGAGI. This CDR3 is built from 14 residues. The CDR3 DNA sequence: TGTGCCAGCAGACAACTCGAGGGTGGAAACACCATATATTTT. As protein: CASRQLEGGNTIYF.

In its sample, this clonotype was seen many times. The chain combines TRBV27 with TRBJ2-5, with D perhaps TRBD1 (6 bases). The V end lost 5 bases, the J end lost 2 bases, and 12 bases lay between the germline ends. The CDR3 runs 14 residues. Germline V gene data show CDR1 as MNHEY and CDR2 as SMNVEV (reference sequence). CDR3 amino acids: CASSPGTTQETQYF. Here the CDR3 DNA reads TGTGCCAGCAGTCCGGGGACAACTCAAGAGACCCAGTACTTC.

This sequence joins TRBV7-8 and TRBJ1-6; TRBD1 matches at 7 bases. V dropped 5 bases and J dropped 7; count of bases not matched to a gene: 11. The CDR3 contains 16 residues. The germline V gene has CDR1 SGHVS and CDR2 FQNEAQ. CDR3 sequence (DNA): TGTGCCAGCAGCCCCGACAGGGTCTTTAGGAATTCACCCCTCCACTTT. Translation: CASSPDRVFRNSPLHF. Full variable domain (remainder filled in from reference TRBV7-8 and TRBJ1-6): GAGVSQSPRYKVAKRGQDVALRCDPISGHVSLFWYQQALGQGPEFLTYFQNEAQLDKSGLPSDRFFAERPEGSVSTLKIQRTQQEDSAVYLCASSPDRVFRNSPLHFGNGTRLTVT.

The chain combines TRBV4-1 with TRBJ2-5; 8 positions agree with TRBD2. The CDR3 length is 15 residues. Germline-derived CDR1 and CDR2 are MGHRA and YSYEKL. V dropped 1 base and J dropped 3; count of bases not matched to a gene: 4. CDR3 nucleotide sequence: TGCGCCAGCAGCCAAGGGTCACTAGCGGAAGAGACCCAGTACTTC. It is translated as CASSQGSLAEETQYF.

This sequence joins TRBV6-2 or TRBV6-3 and TRBJ2-7; unclear D gene. CDR3 length: 14 residues. The germline CDR1 and CDR2 sequences are MNHEY and SVGEGT. The ends were cut back, 8 bases at V and 0 bases at J, with 14 bases in the middle. The chain's CDR3 is CASGSLELSYEQYF. The CDR3 DNA follows: TGTGCCAGCGGGTCTTTGGAGCTCTCCTACGAGCAGTACTTC.